This T cell receptor beta chain was found in a study of OX40 agonist ivuxolimab in advanced cancers. Background on the study: Among those enrolled, mean age was 60 years (range about 23 to 85) and roughly 84% were male. Study-wide findings and caveats: Some patients without response likewise showed low normalized clonal expansion. CD8+ T cells (on average) carried more expanded clones than CD4+ T cells.

Measured with immunoSEQ multiplex PCR; TCRdb has only the in-frame clones, and not every one. This table holds about 13,000 clones, under 90% found once. Points on this clone: Antigen unknown.

The CDR3 length is 15 residues. The germline V gene has CDR1 KGHSH and CDR2 LQKENI. V lost 2 bases and J lost 3, with 10 bases in between. Exclusion applied to patients with autoimmune disease history or systemic immunosuppression. The TCR was taken from an adult with an advanced solid tumor such as melanoma, head and neck, liver or kidney cancer. This specimen was CD4+ or CD8+ T cells sorted from blood, taken in a trial of the OX40 agonist ivuxolimab. The chain carries TRBV18 and TRBJ2-2; D unresolved. The CDR3 sequence: CASSPSLIYTGELFF. The DNA of the CDR3 is TGTGCCAGCTCACCAAGTCTGATATACACCGGGGAGCTGTTTTTT.